Given below is one T cell receptor (beta chain) in context. The CDR3 spans 15 residues. Trimming cost V 1 base and J 3 bases, with 13 bases left between them. From germline, CDR1 is SGHRS and CDR2 YFSETQ. Sequenced by immunoSEQ multiplex PCR; TCRdb stores in-frame clones only, minus some. The sample lists 35,000 to 45,000 clones; 70% to 90% were seen once. The data belong to a study of blood T cell repertoires in COVID-19. V is TRBV5-1 and J is TRBJ1-1; TRBD1 might be the D (6 bases). Sequencing used peripheral blood. The origin of this receptor is a human donor in a cohort sampled during active COVID-19. Here the CDR3 reads CASSLSGARDTEAFF. In nucleotides, the CDR3 is TGCGCCAGCAGCTTGTCAGGGGCAAGGGACACTGAAGCTTTCTTT.